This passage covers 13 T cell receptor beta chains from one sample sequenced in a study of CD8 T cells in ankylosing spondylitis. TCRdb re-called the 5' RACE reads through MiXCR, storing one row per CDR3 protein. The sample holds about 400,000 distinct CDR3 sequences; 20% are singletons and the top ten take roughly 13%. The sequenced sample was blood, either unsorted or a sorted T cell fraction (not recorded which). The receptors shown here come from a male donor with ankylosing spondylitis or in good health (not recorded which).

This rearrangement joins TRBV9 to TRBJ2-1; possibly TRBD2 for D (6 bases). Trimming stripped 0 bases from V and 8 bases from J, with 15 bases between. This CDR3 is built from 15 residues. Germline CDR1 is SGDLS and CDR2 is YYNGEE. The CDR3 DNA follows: TGTGCCAGCAGCGTAGAGGCGGGAAAAGGGGATGAGCAGTTCTTC. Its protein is CASSVEAGKGDEQFF.

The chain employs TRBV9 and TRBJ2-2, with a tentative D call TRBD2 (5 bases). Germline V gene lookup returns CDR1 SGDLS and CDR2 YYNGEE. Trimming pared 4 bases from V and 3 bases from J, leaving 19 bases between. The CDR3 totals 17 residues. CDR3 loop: CASSPLEGWADTGELFF. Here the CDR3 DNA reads TGTGCCAGCAGCCCCCTAGAGGGCTGGGCGGACACCGGGGAGCTGTTTTTT.

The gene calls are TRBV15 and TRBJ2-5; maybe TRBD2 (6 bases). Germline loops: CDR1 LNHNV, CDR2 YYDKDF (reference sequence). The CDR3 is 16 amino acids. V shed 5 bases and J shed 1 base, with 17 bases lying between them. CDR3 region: CATSSPEGRVQETQYF. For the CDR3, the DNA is TGTGCCACCAGCTCCCCGGAGGGACGCGTCCAAGAGACCCAGTACTTC.

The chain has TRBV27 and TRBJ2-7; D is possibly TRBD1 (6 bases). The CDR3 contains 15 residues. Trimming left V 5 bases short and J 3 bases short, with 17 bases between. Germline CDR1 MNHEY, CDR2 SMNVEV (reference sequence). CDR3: CASSRNRDTSYEQYF. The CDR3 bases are TGTGCCAGCAGTCGGAACCGGGACACCAGCTACGAGCAGTACTTC.

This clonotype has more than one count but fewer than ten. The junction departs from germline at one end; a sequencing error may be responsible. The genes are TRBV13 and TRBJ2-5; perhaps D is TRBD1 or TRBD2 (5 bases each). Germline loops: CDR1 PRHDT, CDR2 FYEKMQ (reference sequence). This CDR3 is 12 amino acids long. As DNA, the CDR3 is TGTGCCAGCAGCTCCACCGGGACGCCCCCAGACTTC. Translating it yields CASSSTGTPPDF.

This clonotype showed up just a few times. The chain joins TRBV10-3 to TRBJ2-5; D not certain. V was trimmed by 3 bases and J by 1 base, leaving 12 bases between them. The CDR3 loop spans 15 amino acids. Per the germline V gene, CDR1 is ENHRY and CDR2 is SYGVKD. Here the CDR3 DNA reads TGTGCCATCAGTGAATTCGAGGTGCCCCAAGAGACCCAGTACTTC. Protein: CAISEFEVPQETQYF.

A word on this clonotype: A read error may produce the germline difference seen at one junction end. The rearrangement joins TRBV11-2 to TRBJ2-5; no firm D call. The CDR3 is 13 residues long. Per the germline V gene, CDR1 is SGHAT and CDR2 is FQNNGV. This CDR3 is CASSRGGGENQYF. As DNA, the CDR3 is TGTGCCAGCAGTCGCGGCGGTGGAGAGAACCAGTACTTC.

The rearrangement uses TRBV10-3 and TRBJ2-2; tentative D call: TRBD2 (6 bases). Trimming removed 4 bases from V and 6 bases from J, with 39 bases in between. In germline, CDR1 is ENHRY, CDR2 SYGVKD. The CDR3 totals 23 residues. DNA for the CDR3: TGTGCCATCAGTGTGGATTTGTTACTAGCAGCCTTGATCCCCGACAGTTGTGCCGGGGAGCTGTTTTTT. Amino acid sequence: CAISVDLLLAALIPDSCAGELFF.

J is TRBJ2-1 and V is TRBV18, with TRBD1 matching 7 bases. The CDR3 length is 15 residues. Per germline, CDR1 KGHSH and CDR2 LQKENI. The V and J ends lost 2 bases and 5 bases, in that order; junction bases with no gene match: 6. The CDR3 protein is CASSPSRDSHNEQFF. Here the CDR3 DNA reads TGTGCCAGCTCACCATCCCGGGACAGCCACAATGAGCAGTTCTTC.

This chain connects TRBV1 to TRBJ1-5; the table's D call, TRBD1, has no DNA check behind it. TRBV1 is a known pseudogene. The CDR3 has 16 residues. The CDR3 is CTSSQVGQGRYQPQHF. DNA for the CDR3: TGCACCAGCAGCCAAGTAGGACAGGGTCGGTATCAGCCCCAGCATTTT.

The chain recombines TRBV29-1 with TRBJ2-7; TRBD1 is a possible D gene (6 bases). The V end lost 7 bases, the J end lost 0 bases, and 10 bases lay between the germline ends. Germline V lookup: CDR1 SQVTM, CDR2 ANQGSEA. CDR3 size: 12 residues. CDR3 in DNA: TGCAGCGGCCGGGACAACTCCTACGAGCAGTACTTC. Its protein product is CSGRDNSYEQYF.

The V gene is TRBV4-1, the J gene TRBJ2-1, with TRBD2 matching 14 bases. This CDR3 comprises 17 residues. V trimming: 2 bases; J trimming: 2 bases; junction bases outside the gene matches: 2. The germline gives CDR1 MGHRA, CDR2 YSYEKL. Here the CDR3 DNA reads TGCGCCAGCAGCCAAACGACTAGCGGGGGGGCCTACAATGAGCAGTTCTTC. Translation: CASSQTTSGGAYNEQFF.

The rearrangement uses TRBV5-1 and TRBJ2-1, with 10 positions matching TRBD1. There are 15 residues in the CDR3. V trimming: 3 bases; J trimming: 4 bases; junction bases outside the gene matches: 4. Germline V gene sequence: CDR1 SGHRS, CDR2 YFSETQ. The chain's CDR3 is CASSSGQGLYNEQFF. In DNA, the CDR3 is TGCGCCAGCAGCTCGGGACAGGGGCTTTACAATGAGCAGTTCTTC.